The 20 T cell receptor beta chains below all came from one sample that was sequenced in a study of cytomegalovirus exposure and HLA in healthy donors. PCR was performed using 60 Vbeta and 13 Jbeta primers. The table came from immunoSEQ multiplex PCR; TCRdb's copy has only in-frame clones and leaves some out. The sample holds around 110,000 clones, around 76% seen once. The sample consisted of PBMCs. These receptors all stem from a man younger than 35 in good health and CMV-seronegative.

J is TRBJ2-3 and V is TRBV10-1; D is ambiguous. CDR3 size: 13 residues. Germline loops: CDR1 WNHNN, CDR2 SYGVQD (reference sequence). Trimming left V 3 bases short and J 1 base short, with 5 bases between. CDR3 DNA: TGCGCCAGCAGTGACGCGGGCACAGATACGCAGTATTTT. Translation gives CASSDAGTDTQYF.

This sequence joins TRBV6-5 and TRBJ2-6, with no clear D. Per the germline V gene, CDR1 is MNHEY and CDR2 is SVGAGI. With 5 bases removed from V and 0 bases from J, the gap between germline ends came to 8 bases. The CDR3 contains 15 residues. The CDR3 DNA sequence: TGTGCCAGCAGTCAACACCGCTCTGGGGCCAACGTCCTGACTTTC. It codes for CASSQHRSGANVLTF.

The CDR3, as DNA: TGTGCCTCCCGGTCGGGTCAGCCCCCCCCCGAAGAGACCCAGTACTTC. Translation gives CASRSGQPPPEETQYF. The chain employs TRBV10-3 and TRBJ2-5; no clear D gene. This CDR3 has 16 residues. CDR1 and CDR2 (germline): ENHRY, SYGVKD. Deletions cut 11 bases from V and 3 bases from J, with 25 bases between.

The chain is built from TRBV15 and TRBJ1-6; D might be TRBD1 (6 bases). V lost 4 bases to trimming and J lost 3 bases, with 10 bases between them. Germline assignment: CDR1 LNHNV and CDR2 YYDKDF (reference sequence). The CDR3 runs to 15 residues. For the CDR3, the DNA is TGTGCCACCAGCACCAGGGACAACTATAATTCACCCCTCCACTTT. Translation: CATSTRDNYNSPLHF.

This chain joins TRBV9 and TRBJ2-1; 13 bases align to TRBD2. There are 17 residues in the CDR3. With 6 bases clipped from V and 6 bases from J, the junction kept 12 bases outside the gene matches. Per germline, CDR1 SGDLS and CDR2 YYNGEE. This CDR3 is CASTRLAGGLGGNEQFF. CDR3 nucleotide sequence: TGTGCCAGCACCAGACTAGCGGGGGGCCTGGGCGGCAATGAGCAGTTCTTC.

V and J are TRBV19 and TRBJ2-7; TRBD2 aligns across 9 bases. The germline V gene encodes CDR1 LNHDA and CDR2 SQIVND (reference sequence). CDR3 length: 15 amino acids. V was clipped by 4 bases and J by 1 base; unmatched bases: 5. The CDR3 bases are TGTGCCAGTAGTACGACCGCGGGGGGGTCCTACGAGCAGTACTTC. Translated: CASSTTAGGSYEQYF.

By share of the sample, this clone is medium-sized (0.01 to 0.1%). V and J are TRBV4-2 and TRBJ2-6; TRBD1 might be the D (6 bases). This CDR3 region has 16 residues. Trimming took off 0 bases at V and 1 base at J, with 7 bases between the two ends. Per germline, CDR1 LGHNA and CDR2 YNFKEQ. The CDR3 DNA reads TGTGCCAGCAGCCAAGATGGGACATCTGGGGCCAACGTCCTGACTTTC. It translates to CASSQDGTSGANVLTF.

In this sample, this clone turned up a few times. CDR3 sequence: CASSPLGEGSTEAFF. DNA of the CDR3: TGTGCCAGCAGTCCGCTCGGCGAGGGAAGTACTGAAGCTTTCTTT. The chain couples TRBV6-1 to TRBJ1-1; D gene uncertain. V was trimmed by 5 bases and J by 5 bases, leaving 18 bases between them. This CDR3 has 15 amino acids. The germline gives CDR1 MNHNS, CDR2 SASEGT.

The V gene is TRBV5-5, the J gene TRBJ2-7; 7 nucleotides line up with TRBD1. Germline loops: CDR1 SGHKS, CDR2 YYEKEE (reference sequence). V lost 2 bases and J lost 6; bases outside the gene matches: 8. The CDR3 totals 14 residues. The CDR3 region has the DNA TGTGCCAGCAGCTTTTCCGGGACAGCCGGCGAGCAGTACTTC. This translates into CASSFSGTAGEQYF.

J is TRBJ1-5 and V is TRBV19; D might be TRBD1 (5 bases). The germline V and J ends were trimmed by 6 bases and 0 bases, with 18 bases remaining between them. This CDR3 contains 17 residues. In germline, CDR1 is LNHDA, CDR2 SQIVND (reference sequence). The CDR3 nucleotides are TGTGCCAGTAGCGCCCCAGGGAGGAGGTATAGCAATCAGCCCCAGCATTTT. It specifies CASSAPGRRYSNQPQHF.

J is TRBJ2-5 and V is TRBV6-6; 7 bases match TRBD2. This CDR3 comprises 12 residues. V was clipped by 5 bases and J by 4 bases; unmatched bases: 1. Germline CDR1 is MNHNY and CDR2 is SVGAGI (reference sequence). For the CDR3, the DNA is TGTGCCAGCAGTGGGGGGGGAGAGACCCAGTACTTC. Its translation: CASSGGGETQYF.

A remark on this clone: This same CDR3 is encoded by further DNA sequences in the sample. This chain links TRBV15 with TRBJ1-6; D is undetermined. V lost 3 bases and J lost 8, with 20 bases in between. CDR1 and CDR2 (germline): LNHNV, YYDKDF (reference sequence). This CDR3 contains 17 residues. The CDR3 DNA sequence: TGTGCCACCAGCAGGGTACGGGGTGAGGTAGCGGATTCACCCCTCCACTTT. Protein: CATSRVRGEVADSPLHF.

The rearrangement links TRBV25-1 to TRBJ2-3, with 8 bases matching TRBD1. Germline CDR1 and CDR2: MGHDK and SYGVNS. The CDR3 runs 17 residues. After removal of 2 bases from V and 2 bases from J, the junction contained 9 bases not matched to a gene. This CDR3 is CASSEPGQGKVTDTQYF. The CDR3 bases are TGTGCCAGCAGTGAACCCGGACAGGGTAAAGTCACAGATACGCAGTATTTT.

The chain carries TRBV2 and TRBJ2-7, with TRBD1 as a possible D gene (5 bases). The CDR3 loop spans 13 amino acids. CDR1 is SNHLY, CDR2 FYNNEI, per germline. V lost 6 bases to trimming and J lost 2 bases, with 11 bases between them. Written as DNA, the CDR3 is TGTGCCAGCAGCCTTCGACAGACCTACGAGCAGTACTTC. This codes for CASSLRQTYEQYF.

The genes are TRBV28 and TRBJ1-2, with a tentative D call TRBD1 (6 bases). Germline V CDR1 and CDR2: MDHEN, SYDVKM. The CDR3 consists of 13 residues. V lost 4 bases and J lost 0, with 6 bases in between. CDR3: CASSYRANYGYTF. CDR3 bases: TGTGCCAGCAGTTACAGGGCTAACTATGGCTACACCTTC.

This chain uses TRBV6-5 with TRBJ1-1; weak D call: TRBD1 (5 bases). Germline V gene lookup returns CDR1 MNHEY and CDR2 SVGAGI. Trimming took 2 bases from V and 7 from J, leaving 14 bases between them. The CDR3 extends over 14 amino acids. The CDR3 loop reads CASSYRYPGREAFF. CDR3 coding DNA: TGTGCCAGCAGTTACCGATATCCAGGGCGTGAAGCTTTCTTT.

The CDR3 protein is CATSRGRAKNIQYF. CDR3 sequence (DNA): TGTGCCACCAGCAGAGGGAGGGCCAAAAACATTCAGTACTTC. The gene calls are TRBV15 and TRBJ2-4; TRBD2 is a possible D gene (5 bases). Germline CDR1 LNHNV, CDR2 YYDKDF (reference sequence). Trimming took 1 base from V and 1 from J, leaving 5 bases between them. The CDR3 has 14 residues. The full variable domain, rest sourced from reference TRBV15 and TRBJ2-4, is DAMVIQNPRYQVTQFGKPVTLSCSQTLNHNVMYWYQQKSSQAPKLLFHYYDKDFNNEADTPDNFQSRRPNTSFCFLDIRSPGLGDTAMYLCATSRGRAKNIQYFGAGTRLSVL.

The chain recombines TRBV2 with TRBJ2-7, with D unclear. Germline CDR1 is SNHLY and CDR2 is FYNNEI. The germline V and J ends were trimmed by 6 bases and 2 bases, with 8 bases remaining between them. CDR3 length: 12 amino acids. CDR3 sequence reads: CASRGSAYEQYF. CDR3 bases: TGTGCCAGCAGGGGCAGTGCCTACGAGCAGTACTTC.

The chain joins TRBV7-8 to TRBJ2-5, with D possibly matching TRBD2 (6 bases). From germline, CDR1 is SGHVS and CDR2 FQNEAQ. There are 18 residues in the CDR3. V lost 0 bases and J lost 2, with 19 bases in between. The CDR3 sequence: CASSLAAGLAASQETQYF. The CDR3 DNA follows: TGTGCCAGCAGCTTAGCCGCGGGGTTAGCGGCATCTCAAGAGACCCAGTACTTC.

The chain has TRBV4-3 and TRBJ1-4, with D unclear. CDR1 LGHNA and CDR2 YSLEER come from the germline V gene. V lost 0 bases to trimming and J lost 0 bases, with 8 bases between them. CDR3 length: 16 residues. The CDR3 sequence: CASSQDGPPTNEKLFF. CDR3 bases: TGCGCCAGCAGCCAAGATGGGCCTCCAACTAATGAAAAACTGTTTTTT.